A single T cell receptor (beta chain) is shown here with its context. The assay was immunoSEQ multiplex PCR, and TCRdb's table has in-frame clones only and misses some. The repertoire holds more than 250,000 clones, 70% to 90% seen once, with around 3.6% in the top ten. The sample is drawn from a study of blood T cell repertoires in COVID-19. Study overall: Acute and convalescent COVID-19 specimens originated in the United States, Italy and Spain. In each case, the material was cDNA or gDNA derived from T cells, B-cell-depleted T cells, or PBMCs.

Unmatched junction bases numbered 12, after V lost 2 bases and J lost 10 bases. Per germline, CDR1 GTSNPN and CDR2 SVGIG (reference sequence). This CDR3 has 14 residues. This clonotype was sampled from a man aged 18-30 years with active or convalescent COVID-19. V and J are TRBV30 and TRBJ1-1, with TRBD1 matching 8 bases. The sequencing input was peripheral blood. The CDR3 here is CAWSRTTGVGSAFF. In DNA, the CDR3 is TGTGCCTGGAGTCGAACGACAGGGGTGGGCTCAGCTTTCTTT. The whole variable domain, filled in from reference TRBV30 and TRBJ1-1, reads SQTIHQWPATLVQPVGSPLSLECTVEGTSNPNLYWYRQAAGRGLQLLFYSVGIGQISSEVPQNLSASRPQDRQFILSSKKLLLSDSGFYLCAWSRTTGVGSAFFGQGTRLTVV.